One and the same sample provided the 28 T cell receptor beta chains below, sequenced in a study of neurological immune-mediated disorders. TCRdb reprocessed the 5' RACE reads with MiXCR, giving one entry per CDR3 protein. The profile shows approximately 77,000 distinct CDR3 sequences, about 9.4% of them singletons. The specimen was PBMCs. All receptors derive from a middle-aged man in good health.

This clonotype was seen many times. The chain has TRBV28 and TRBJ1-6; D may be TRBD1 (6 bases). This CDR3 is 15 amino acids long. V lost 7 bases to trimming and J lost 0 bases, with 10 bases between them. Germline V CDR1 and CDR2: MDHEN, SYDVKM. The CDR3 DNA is TGTGCCAGCACGGGGGCGAGCTCCTATAATTCACCCCTCCACTTT. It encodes CASTGASSYNSPLHF.

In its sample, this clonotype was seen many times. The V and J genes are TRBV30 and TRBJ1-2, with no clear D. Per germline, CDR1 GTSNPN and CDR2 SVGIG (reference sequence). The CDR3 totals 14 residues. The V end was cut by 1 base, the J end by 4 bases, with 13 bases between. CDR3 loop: CAWSGTGNIYGYTF. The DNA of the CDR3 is TGTGCCTGGAGTGGGACCGGGAACATCTATGGCTACACCTTC. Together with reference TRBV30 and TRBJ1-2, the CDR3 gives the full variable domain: SQTIHQWPATLVQPVGSPLSLECTVEGTSNPNLYWYRQAAGRGLQLLFYSVGIGQISSEVPQNLSASRPQDRQFILSSKKLLLSDSGFYLCAWSGTGNIYGYTFGSGTRLTVV.

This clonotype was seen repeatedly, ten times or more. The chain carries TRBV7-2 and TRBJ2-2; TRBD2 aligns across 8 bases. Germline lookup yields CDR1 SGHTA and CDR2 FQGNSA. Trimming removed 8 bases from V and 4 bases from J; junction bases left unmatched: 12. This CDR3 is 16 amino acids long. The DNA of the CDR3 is TGTGCCAGCGGCGCCGGGGCGGGGGGCGGCACCGGGGAGCTGTTTTTT. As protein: CASGAGAGGGTGELFF.

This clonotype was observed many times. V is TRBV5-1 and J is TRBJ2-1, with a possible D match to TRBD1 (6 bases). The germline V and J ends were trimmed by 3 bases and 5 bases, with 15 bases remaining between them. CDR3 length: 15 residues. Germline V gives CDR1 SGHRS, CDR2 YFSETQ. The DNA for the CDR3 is TGCGCCAGCAGCTCCACAGGGACCCAGAACAATGAGCAGTTCTTC. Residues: CASSSTGTQNNEQFF.

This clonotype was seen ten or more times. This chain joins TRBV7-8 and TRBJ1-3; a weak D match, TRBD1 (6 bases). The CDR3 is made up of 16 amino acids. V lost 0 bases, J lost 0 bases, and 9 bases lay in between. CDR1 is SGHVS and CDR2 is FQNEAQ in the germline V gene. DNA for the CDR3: TGTGCCAGCAGCTTAGCTGGGGGCATCTCTGGAAACACCATATATTTT. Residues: CASSLAGGISGNTIYF.

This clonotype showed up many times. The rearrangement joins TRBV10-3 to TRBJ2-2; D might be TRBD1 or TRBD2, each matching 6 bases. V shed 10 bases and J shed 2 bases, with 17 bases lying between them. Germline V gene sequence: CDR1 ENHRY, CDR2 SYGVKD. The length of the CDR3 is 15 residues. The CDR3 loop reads CATRGQGYNTGELFF. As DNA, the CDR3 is TGTGCCACCCGGGGGCAGGGGTACAACACCGGGGAGCTGTTTTTT.

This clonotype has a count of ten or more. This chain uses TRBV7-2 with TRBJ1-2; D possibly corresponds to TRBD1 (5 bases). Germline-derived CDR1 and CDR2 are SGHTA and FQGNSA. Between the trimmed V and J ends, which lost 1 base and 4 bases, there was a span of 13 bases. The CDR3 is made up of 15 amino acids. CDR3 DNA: TGTGCCAGCAGCTTAGGGTTTGCAGGGACCTATGGCTACACCTTC. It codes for CASSLGFAGTYGYTF.

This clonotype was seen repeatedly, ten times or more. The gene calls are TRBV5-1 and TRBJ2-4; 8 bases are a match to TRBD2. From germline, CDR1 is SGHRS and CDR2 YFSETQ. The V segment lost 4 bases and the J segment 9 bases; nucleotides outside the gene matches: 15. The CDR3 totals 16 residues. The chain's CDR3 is CASSDTRLPTSGIQYF. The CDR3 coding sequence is TGCGCCAGCAGCGATACTAGGCTTCCTACTAGCGGCATTCAGTACTTC.

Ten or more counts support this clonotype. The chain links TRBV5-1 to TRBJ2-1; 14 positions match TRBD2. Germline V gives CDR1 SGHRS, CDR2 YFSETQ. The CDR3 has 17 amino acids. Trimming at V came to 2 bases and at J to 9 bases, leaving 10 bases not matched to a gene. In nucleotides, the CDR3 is TGCGCCAGCAGCTTACAAGGACTAGCGGGAGGTTTTAGTGAGCAGTTCTTC. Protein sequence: CASSLQGLAGGFSEQFF. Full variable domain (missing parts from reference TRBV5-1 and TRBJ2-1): KAGVTQTPRYLIKTRGQQVTLSCSPISGHRSVSWYQQTPGQGLQFLFEYFSETQRNKGNFPGRFSGRQFSNSRSEMNVSTLELGDSALYLCASSLQGLAGGFSEQFFGPGTRLTVL.

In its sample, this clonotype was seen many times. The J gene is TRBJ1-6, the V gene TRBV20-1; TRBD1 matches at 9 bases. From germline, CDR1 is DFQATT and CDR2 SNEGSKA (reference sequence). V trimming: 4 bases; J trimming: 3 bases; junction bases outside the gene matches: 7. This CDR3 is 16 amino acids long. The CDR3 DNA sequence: TGCAGTGCTAAGGAGGACAGGGGATTCTATAATTCACCCCTCCACTTT. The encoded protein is CSAKEDRGFYNSPLHF.

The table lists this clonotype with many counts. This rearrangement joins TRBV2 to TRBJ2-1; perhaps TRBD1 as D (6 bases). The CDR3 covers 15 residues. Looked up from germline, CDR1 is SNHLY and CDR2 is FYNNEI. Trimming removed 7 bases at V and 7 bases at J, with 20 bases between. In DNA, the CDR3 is TGTGCCAGCACCGTGCATCAGGGGCGCAAGAATGAGCAGTTCTTC. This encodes CASTVHQGRKNEQFF.

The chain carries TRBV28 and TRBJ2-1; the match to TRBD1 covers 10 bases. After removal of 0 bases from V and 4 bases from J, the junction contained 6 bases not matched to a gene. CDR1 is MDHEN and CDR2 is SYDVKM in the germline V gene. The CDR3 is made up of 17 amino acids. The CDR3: CASSLWEGQGFYNEQFF. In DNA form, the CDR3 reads TGTGCCAGCAGTTTATGGGAGGGACAGGGGTTTTACAATGAGCAGTTCTTC.

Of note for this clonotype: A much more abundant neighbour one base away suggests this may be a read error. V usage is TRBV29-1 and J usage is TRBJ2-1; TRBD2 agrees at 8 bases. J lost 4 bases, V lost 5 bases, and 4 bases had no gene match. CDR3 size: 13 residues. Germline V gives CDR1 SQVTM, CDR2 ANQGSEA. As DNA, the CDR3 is TGCAGCGTTTGGCGGGGGGCTTACAATGAGCAGTTCTTC. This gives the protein CSVWRGAYNEQFF.

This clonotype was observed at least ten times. CDR3 bases: TGTGCCAGCAGCTTACCCCTACTAGTAGCAGATACGCAGTATTTT. It translates to CASSLPLLVADTQYF. The V and J genes are TRBV7-9 and TRBJ2-3; D might be TRBD2 (5 bases). The CDR3 consists of 15 residues. The V end was cut by 2 bases, the J end by 4 bases, with 13 bases between. The germline gives CDR1 SEHNR, CDR2 FQNEAQ (reference sequence). Full variable domain (rest looked up from reference TRBV7-9 and TRBJ2-3): DTGVSQNPRHKITKRGQNVTFRCDPISEHNRLYWYRQTLGQGPEFLTYFQNEAQLEKSRLLSDRFSAERPKGSFSTLEIQRTEQGDSAMYLCASSLPLLVADTQYFGPGTRLTVL.

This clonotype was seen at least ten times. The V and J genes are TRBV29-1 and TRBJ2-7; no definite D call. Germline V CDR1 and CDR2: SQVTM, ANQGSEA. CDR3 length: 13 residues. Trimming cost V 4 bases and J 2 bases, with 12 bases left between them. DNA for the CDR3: TGCAGCGTTGTAACCTTCGAAACCTACGAGCAGTACTTC. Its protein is CSVVTFETYEQYF.

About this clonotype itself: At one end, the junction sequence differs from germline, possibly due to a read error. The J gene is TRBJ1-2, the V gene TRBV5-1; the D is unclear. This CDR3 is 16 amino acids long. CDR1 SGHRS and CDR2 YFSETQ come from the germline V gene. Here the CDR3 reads CVSSPTLGAINDGYTF. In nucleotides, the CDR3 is TGTGTCAGCAGCCCAACACTTGGTGCCATTAACGATGGCTACACCTTC.

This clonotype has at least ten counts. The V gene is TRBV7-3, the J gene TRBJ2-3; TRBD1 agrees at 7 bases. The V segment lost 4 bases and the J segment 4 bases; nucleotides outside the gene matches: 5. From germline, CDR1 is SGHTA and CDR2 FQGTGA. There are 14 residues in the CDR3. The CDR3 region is CASSSDRDADTQYF. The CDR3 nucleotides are TGTGCCAGCAGCTCCGACAGGGACGCAGATACGCAGTATTTT.

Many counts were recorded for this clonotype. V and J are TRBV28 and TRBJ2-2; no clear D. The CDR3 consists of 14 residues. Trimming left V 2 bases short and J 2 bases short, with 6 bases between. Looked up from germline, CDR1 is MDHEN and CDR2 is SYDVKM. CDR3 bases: TGTGCCAGCAGTTTAGTGGAAAACACCGGGGAGCTGTTTTTT. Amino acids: CASSLVENTGELFF.

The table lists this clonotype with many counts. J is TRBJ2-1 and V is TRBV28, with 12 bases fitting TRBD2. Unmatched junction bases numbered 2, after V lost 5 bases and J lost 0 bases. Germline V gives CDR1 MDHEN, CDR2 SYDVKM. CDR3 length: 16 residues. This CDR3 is CASSLGLAGSYNEQFF. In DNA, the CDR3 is TGTGCCAGCAGTCTGGGACTAGCGGGCTCCTACAATGAGCAGTTCTTC.

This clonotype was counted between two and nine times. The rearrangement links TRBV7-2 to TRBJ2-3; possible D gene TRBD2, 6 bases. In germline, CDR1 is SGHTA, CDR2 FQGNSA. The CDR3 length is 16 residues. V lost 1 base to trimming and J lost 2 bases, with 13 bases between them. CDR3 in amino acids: CASSLVLARPTDTQYF. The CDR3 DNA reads TGTGCCAGCAGCTTAGTCCTAGCGAGGCCCACAGATACGCAGTATTTT.

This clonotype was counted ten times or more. The CDR3 region is CASRRGGAPDTQYF. The DNA of the CDR3 is TGTGCCAGCAGGCGCGGGGGGGCACCAGATACGCAGTATTTT. The chain employs TRBV12-3 or TRBV12-4 and TRBJ2-3; the match to TRBD2 covers 9 bases. This CDR3 spans 14 amino acids. Germline trimming cut 6 bases from V and 4 bases from J; bases unmatched to any gene: 5.

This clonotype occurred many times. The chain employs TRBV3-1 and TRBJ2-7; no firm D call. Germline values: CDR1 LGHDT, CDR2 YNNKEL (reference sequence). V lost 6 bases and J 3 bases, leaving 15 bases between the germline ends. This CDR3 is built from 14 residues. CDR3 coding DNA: TGTGCCAGCAGTCTTAGACCGTTTGGCTACGAGCAGTACTTC. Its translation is CASSLRPFGYEQYF.

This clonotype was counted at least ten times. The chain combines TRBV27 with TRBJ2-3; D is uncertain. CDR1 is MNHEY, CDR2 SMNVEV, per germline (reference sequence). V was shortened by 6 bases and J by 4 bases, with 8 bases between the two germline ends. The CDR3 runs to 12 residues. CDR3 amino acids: CASSLLADTQYF. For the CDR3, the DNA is TGTGCCAGCAGCCTTTTAGCAGATACGCAGTATTTT.

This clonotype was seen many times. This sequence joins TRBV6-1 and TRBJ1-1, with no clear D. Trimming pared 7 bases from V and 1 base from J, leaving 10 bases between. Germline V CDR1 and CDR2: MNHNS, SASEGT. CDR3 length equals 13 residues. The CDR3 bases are TGTGCCAGCATTGTCGTATGGAACACTGAAGCTTTCTTT. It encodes CASIVVWNTEAFF.

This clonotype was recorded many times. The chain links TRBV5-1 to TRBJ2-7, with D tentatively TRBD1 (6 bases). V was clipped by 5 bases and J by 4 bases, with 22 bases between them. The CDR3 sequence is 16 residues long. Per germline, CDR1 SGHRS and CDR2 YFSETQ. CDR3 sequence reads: CASSRVEGQKIYEQYF. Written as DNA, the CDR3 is TGCGCCAGCAGTCGGGTAGAGGGACAAAAAATTTACGAGCAGTACTTC. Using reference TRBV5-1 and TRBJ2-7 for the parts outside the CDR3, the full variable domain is KAGVTQTPRYLIKTRGQQVTLSCSPISGHRSVSWYQQTPGQGLQFLFEYFSETQRNKGNFPGRFSGRQFSNSRSEMNVSTLELGDSALYLCASSRVEGQKIYEQYFGPGTRLTVT.

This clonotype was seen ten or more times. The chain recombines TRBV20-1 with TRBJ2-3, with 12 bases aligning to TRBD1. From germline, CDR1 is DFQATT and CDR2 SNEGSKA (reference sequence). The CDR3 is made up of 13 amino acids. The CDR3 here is CNPGQGATDTQYF. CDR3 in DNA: TGCAATCCGGGACAGGGGGCGACAGATACGCAGTATTTT.

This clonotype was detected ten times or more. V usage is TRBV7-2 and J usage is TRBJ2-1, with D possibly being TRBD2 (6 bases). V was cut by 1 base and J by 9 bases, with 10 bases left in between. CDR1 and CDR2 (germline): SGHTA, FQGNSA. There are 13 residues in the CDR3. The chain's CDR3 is CASSLGERVEQFF. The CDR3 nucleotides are TGTGCCAGCAGCTTAGGTGAGCGGGTTGAGCAGTTCTTC.

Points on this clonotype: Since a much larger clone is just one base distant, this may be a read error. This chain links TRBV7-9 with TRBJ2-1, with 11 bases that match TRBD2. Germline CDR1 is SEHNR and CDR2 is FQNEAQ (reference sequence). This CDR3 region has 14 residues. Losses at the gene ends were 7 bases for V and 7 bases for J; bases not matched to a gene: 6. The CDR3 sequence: CASKPGTSGNEQFF. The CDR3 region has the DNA TGTGCCAGCAAACCCGGGACTAGCGGAAATGAGCAGTTCTTC.